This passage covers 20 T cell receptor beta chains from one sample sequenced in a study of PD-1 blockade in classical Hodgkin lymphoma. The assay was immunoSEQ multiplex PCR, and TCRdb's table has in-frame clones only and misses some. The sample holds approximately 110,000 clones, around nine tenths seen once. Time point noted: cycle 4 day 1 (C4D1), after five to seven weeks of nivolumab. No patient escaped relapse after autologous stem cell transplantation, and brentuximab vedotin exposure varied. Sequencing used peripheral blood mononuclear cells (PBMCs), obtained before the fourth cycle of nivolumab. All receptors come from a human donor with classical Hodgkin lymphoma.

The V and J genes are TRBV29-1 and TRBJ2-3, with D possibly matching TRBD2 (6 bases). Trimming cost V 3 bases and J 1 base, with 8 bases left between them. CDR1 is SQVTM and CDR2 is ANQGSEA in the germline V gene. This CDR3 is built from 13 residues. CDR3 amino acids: CSVEEGGTDTQYF. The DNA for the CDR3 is TGCAGCGTTGAGGAGGGCGGCACAGATACGCAGTATTTT.

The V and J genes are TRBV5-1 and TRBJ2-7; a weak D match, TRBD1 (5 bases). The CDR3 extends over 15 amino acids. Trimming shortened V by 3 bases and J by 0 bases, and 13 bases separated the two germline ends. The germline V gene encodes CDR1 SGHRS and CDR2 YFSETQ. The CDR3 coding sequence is TGCGCCAGCAGCTCGACAGTACTAAGCTCCTACGAGCAGTACTTC. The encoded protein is CASSSTVLSSYEQYF.

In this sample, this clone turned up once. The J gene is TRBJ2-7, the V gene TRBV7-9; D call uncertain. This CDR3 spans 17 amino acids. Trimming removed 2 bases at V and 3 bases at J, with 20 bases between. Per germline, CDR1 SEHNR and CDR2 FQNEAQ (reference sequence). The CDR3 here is CASSLWRRHSTHYEQYF. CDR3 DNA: TGTGCCAGCAGCTTATGGCGGCGGCATAGTACCCACTACGAGCAGTACTTC.

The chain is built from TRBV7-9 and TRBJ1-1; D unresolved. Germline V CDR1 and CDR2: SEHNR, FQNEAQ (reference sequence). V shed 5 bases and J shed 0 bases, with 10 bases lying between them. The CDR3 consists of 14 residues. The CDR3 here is CASSPYQMNTEAFF. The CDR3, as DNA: TGTGCCAGCAGCCCTTACCAAATGAACACTGAAGCTTTCTTT.

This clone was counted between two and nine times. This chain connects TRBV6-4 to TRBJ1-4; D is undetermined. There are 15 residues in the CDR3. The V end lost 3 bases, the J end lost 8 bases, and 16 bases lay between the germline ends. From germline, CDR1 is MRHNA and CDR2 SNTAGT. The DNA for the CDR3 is TGTGCCAGCAGTGAAGTAGGAGGCGCCCGAGAAAAACTGTTTTTT. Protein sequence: CASSEVGGAREKLFF.

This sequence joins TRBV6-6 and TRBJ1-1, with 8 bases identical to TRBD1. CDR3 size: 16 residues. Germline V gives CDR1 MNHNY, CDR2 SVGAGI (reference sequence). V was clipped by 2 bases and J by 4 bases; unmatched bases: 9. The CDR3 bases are TGTGCCAGCAGTTACCCGCAGGGGGCAGCGGGCACTGAAGCTTTCTTT. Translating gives CASSYPQGAAGTEAFF.

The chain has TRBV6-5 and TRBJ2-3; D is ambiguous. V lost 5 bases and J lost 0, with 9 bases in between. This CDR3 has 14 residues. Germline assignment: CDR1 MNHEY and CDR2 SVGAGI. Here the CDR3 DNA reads TGTGCCAGCAGTGTATTAACTAGCACAGATACGCAGTATTTT. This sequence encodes CASSVLTSTDTQYF.

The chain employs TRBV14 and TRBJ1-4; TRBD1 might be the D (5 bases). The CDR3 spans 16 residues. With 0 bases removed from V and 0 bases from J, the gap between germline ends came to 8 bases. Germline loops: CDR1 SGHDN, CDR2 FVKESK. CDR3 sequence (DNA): TGTGCCAGCAGCCAAGATGAGACAGCAACTAATGAAAAACTGTTTTTT. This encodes CASSQDETATNEKLFF.

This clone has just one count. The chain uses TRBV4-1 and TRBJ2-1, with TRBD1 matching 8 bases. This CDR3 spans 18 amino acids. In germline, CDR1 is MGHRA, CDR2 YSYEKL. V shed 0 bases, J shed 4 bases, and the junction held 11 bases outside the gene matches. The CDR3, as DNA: TGCGCCAGCAGCCAAGACGGGGGATCGGGACAGGTGTACAATGAGCAGTTCTTC. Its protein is CASSQDGGSGQVYNEQFF.

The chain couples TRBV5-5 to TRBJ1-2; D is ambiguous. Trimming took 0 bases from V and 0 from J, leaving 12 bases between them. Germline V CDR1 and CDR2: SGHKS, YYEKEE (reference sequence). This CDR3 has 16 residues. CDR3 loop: CASSLAMDLSNYGYTF. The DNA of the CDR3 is TGTGCCAGCAGCTTGGCCATGGACCTATCTAACTATGGCTACACCTTC.

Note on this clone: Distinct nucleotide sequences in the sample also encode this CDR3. For the CDR3, the DNA is TGTGCCAGCAGTTTGAGCGGGAGCTACGAGCAGTACTTC. Its protein product is CASSLSGSYEQYF. The chain carries TRBV27 and TRBJ2-7; 8 bases are a match to TRBD2. The CDR3 totals 13 residues. The V gene end was trimmed by 3 bases and the J gene end by 3 bases; junction bases not matched to a gene: 1. CDR1 is MNHEY and CDR2 is SMNVEV in the germline V gene (reference sequence).

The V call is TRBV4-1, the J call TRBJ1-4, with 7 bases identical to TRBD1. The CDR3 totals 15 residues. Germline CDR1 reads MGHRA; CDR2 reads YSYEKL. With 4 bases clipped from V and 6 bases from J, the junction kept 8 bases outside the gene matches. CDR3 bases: TGCGCCAGCAGCCTGGGACAGACCTTGGATGAAAAACTGTTTTTT. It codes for CASSLGQTLDEKLFF.

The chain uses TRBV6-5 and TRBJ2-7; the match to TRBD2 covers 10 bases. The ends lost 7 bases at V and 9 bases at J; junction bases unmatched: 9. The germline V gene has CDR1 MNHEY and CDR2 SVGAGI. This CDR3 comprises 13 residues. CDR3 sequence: CASTEGAGGPQYF. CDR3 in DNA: TGTGCCAGCACCGAGGGAGCGGGAGGGCCGCAGTACTTC.

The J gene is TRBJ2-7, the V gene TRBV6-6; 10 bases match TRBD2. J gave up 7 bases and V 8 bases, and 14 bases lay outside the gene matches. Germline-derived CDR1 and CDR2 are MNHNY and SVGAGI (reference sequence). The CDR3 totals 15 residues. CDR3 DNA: TGTGCCAGCCGCCCGGCTAGCGGGAGTCGTTTTGAGCAGTACTTC. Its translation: CASRPASGSRFEQYF.

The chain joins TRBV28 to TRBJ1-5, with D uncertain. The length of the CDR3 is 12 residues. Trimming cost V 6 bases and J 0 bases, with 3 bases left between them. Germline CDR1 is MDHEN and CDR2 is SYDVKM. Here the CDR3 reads CASRSSNQPQHF. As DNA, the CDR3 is TGTGCCAGCAGATCTAGCAATCAGCCCCAGCATTTT. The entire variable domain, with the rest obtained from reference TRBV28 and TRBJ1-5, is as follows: DVKVTQSSRYLVKRTGEKVFLECVQDMDHENMFWYRQDPGLGLRLIYFSYDVKMKEKGDIPEGYSVSREKKERFSLILESASTNQTSMYLCASRSSNQPQHFGDGTRLSIL.

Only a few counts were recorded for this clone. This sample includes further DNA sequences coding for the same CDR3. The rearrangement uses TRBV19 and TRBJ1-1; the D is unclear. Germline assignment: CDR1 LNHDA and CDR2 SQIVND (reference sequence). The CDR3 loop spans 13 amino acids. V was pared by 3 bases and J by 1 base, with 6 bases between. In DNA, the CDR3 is TGTGCCAGTAGTATCACCGGGAACACTGAAGCTTTCTTT. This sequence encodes CASSITGNTEAFF. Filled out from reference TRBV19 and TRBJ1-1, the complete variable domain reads DGGITQSPKYLFRKEGQNVTLSCEQNLNHDAMYWYRQDPGQGLRLIYYSQIVNDFQKGDIAEGYSVSREKKESFPLTVTSAQKNPTAFYLCASSITGNTEAFFGQGTRLTVV.

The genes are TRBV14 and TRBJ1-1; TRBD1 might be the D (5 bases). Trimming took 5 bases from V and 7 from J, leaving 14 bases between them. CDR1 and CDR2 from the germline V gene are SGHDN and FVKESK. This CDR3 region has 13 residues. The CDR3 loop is CASSVPEGVEAFF. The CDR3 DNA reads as TGTGCCAGCAGCGTTCCAGAAGGGGTTGAAGCTTTCTTT.

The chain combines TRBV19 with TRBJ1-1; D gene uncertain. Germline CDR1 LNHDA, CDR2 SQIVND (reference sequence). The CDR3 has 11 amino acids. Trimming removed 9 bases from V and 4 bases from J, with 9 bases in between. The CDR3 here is CASRSGTEAFF. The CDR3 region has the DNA TGTGCCAGCAGGAGTGGCACTGAAGCTTTCTTT.

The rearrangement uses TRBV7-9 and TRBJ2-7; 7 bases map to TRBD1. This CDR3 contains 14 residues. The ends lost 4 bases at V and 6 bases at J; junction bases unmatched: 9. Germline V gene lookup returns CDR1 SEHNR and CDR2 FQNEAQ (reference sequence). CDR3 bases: TGTGCCAGCAGCTCCTGGGACAGTATAGGCGAGCAGTACTTC. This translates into CASSSWDSIGEQYF.

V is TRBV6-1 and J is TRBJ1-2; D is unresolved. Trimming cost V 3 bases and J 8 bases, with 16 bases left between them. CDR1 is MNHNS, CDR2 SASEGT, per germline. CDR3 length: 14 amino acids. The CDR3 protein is CASSDGLLGFGYTF. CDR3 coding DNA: TGTGCCAGCAGTGACGGACTTCTGGGGTTCGGCTACACCTTC.